This TCR beta chain was observed in a study of blood T cells in healthy people across ages. Germline V gene lookup returns CDR1 MGHDK and CDR2 SYGVNS. V was trimmed by 6 bases and J by 13 bases, leaving 18 bases between them. There are 12 residues in the CDR3. The second PCR ran roughly 7 to 12 cycles with a sample-barcoded 5' primer and J-beta primers. A 12-random-nucleotide template-switch adaptor tagged each cDNA molecule. TCRdb re-analysed the 5' RACE reads in MiXCR, keeping a single row per CDR3 protein. The sample lists about 1,000,000 distinct CDR3 sequences, 40% to 55% occurring once. This receptor was taken from a woman aged 55 to 70 in good health. The sequenced sample consisted of blood. J is TRBJ1-2 and V is TRBV25-1; D is uncertain. The CDR3 reads CASSLTNEGPTF. In DNA form, the CDR3 reads TGTGCCAGCAGCCTAACTAACGAAGGTCCCACCTTC.